Sequencing of this T cell receptor (beta chain) was carried out in a study of metastatic and nonmetastatic thyroid tumors (dated by TCRdb to 2018 to 2020). Regarding the study in general: For patients with malignant and with benign thyroid disease, the researchers compared repertoires between peripheral blood samples and tumor or nodule tissue samples. What the study reported, not specific to this receptor: In both blood and tumor samples, TCR beta diversity was reported to be significantly higher in malignant tumors than in benign nodules.

Library preparation used PCR. For sequencing, an Illumina HiSeq 4000 was employed. High-throughput sequencing was used to profile the CDR3 region of the TCR beta-chain in every patient. As for the authors' bioinformatics: A classifier to discriminate distant-metastatic papillary thyroid cancer patients was built from CDR3 differences across clinicopathological groups. Repertoire diversity was assessed with the Shannon index, and tumor-blood repertoire similarity with the Morisita-Horn index. TCRdb applied fastp at Q25 and MiXCR to the public reads, then kept only in-frame beta chains. The V and J calls were determined by TCRdb, not by the authors. The table for this sample lists 15,000 to 20,000 clones; about 33% of them were counted only once. Roughly 19% of the sample lies in the top ten. No patient had received any treatment before thyroid surgery. The study retrospectively analysed patient clinical samples collected from about 2012 to 2018 using T-cell receptor beta sequencing.

CDR1 and CDR2 are drawn from the germline V gene: KGHDR, SFDVKD. The CDR3 runs 14 amino acids, cysteine and phenylalanine included. CDR3 DNA only is kept here, 42 bases in frame from base 1. The junction shows trimming of 9 bases on V and 2 bases on J, plus 15 bases between the germline ends. This clone was counted ten times or more. It lacks a known antigen. Per-nucleotide qualities are absent, and no much larger clonotype sits a single base away. Recombination joined TRBV24-1 with TRBJ2-5; TRBD2 is a possible D gene, resting on 6 matching bases. This clonotype was obtained from a female donor with papillary thyroid cancer or a benign thyroid nodule (not recorded which). Some clones in this sample may be carry-over from other donors' samples. The sequenced material came from adjacent normal tissue. The CDR3 region: CATAGREPQETQYF. The DNA sequence is as follows: TGTGCCACCGCCGGCCGGGAGCCGCAAGAGACCCAGTACTTC.